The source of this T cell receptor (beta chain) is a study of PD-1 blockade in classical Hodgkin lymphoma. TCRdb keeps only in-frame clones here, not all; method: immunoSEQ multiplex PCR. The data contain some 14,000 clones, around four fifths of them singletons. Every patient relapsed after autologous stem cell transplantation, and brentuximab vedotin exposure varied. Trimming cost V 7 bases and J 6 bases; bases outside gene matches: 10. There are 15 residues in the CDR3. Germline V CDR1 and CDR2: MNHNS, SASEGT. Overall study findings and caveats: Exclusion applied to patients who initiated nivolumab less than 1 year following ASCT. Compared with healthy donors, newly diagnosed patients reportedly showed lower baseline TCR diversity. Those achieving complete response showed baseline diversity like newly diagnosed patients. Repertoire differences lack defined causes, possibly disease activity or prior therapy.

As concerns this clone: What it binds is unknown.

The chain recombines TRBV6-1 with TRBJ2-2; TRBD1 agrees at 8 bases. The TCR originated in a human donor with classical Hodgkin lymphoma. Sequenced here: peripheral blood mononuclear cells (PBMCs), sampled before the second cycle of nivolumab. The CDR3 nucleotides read TGTGCCAGCAACGCCTGGGACAGGCAAGCCGGGGAGCTGTTTTTT. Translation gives CASNAWDRQAGELFF.